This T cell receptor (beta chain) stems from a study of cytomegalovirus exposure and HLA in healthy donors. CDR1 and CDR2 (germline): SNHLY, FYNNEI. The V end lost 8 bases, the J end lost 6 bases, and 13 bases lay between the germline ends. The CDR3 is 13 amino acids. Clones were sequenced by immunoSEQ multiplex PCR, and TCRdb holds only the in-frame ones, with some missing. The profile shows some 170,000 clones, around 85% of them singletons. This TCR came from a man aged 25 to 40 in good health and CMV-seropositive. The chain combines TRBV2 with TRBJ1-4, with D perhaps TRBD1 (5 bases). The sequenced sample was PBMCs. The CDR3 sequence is CASREAGYEKLFF. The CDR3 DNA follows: TGTGCCAGCCGAGAGGCAGGGTATGAAAAACTGTTTTTT.